Below are 22 T cell receptor beta chains sequenced from a single sample in a study of cytomegalovirus exposure and HLA in healthy donors (dated by TCRdb to about 2017). Library prep was done by the immunoSEQ multiplex PCR assay. For the multiplex PCR, a mixture combining 60 forward primers for TCR Vbeta segments and 13 reverse primers for TCR Jbeta segments was used. Sourced from immuneACCESS, this table was stored by TCRdb with only in-frame sequences that have V and J called. A share of the clones is absent; for the studies checked, an unresolved V gene accounts for under half, and the remainder has no known explanation. The sample records roughly 150,000 clones, more than 65% of which are singletons. The ten largest clones take up approximately 5% of the sample. Sequencing was carried out using PBMCs. Every receptor here comes from a man aged 18 to 30 in good health and CMV-seropositive.

V gene TRBV6-5 combines with J gene TRBJ2-1, with 7 bases that match TRBD2. V was pared by 2 bases and J by 8 bases, with 6 bases of the junction left unmatched. Germline CDR1 reads MNHEY; CDR2 reads SVGAGI. CDR3 length: 14 amino acids. The CDR3 DNA is TGTGCCAGCAGTTACGGGGGGGATTTCGATGAGCAGTTCTTC. The encoded protein is CASSYGGDFDEQFF.

This sequence joins TRBV25-1 and TRBJ1-1; D remains unclear. V lost 9 bases and J 7 bases, leaving 12 bases between the germline ends. The CDR3 is made up of 11 amino acids. Germline V gives CDR1 MGHDK, CDR2 SYGVNS. The CDR3 coding sequence is TGTGCCAGTACGGGATTTAATGAAGCTTTCTTT. This encodes CASTGFNEAFF.

The chain joins TRBV5-1 to TRBJ2-1; a possible D gene is TRBD1 (5 bases). In germline, CDR1 is SGHRS, CDR2 YFSETQ. This CDR3 has 15 amino acids. Trimming pared 0 bases from V and 9 bases from J, leaving 16 bases between. CDR3 amino acids: CASSLAQGGRGEQFF. DNA of the CDR3: TGCGCCAGCAGCTTGGCGCAGGGCGGAAGGGGTGAGCAGTTCTTC.

This chain links TRBV11-2 with TRBJ1-5; D is ambiguous. The CDR3 loop spans 15 amino acids. Germline V gene data show CDR1 as SGHAT and CDR2 as FQNNGV. V was clipped by 1 base and J by 5 bases, with 12 bases between them. This CDR3 reads CASSLGEVFDQPQHF. CDR3 DNA sequence: TGTGCCAGCAGCTTAGGCGAGGTTTTCGATCAGCCCCAGCATTTT. Using reference TRBV11-2 and TRBJ1-5 for the parts outside the CDR3, the full variable domain is EAGVAQSPRYKIIEKRQSVAFWCNPISGHATLYWYQQILGQGPKLLIQFQNNGVVDDSQLPKDRFSAERLKGVDSTLKIQPAKLEDSAVYLCASSLGEVFDQPQHFGDGTRLSIL.

The gene calls are TRBV6-1 and TRBJ1-4, with D possibly TRBD1 on 6 matching bases. The V and J ends lost 6 bases and 11 bases respectively, with 22 bases between them. The CDR3 loop spans 15 amino acids. Germline CDR1 is MNHNS and CDR2 is SASEGT. The CDR3 sequence: CASREQGSVGSKLFF. The CDR3 DNA is TGTGCCAGCAGGGAACAGGGCTCGGTCGGGAGTAAACTGTTTTTT.

The chain links TRBV27 to TRBJ1-5; 9 bases agree with TRBD1. Looked up from germline, CDR1 is MNHEY and CDR2 is SMNVEV (reference sequence). The CDR3 spans 13 residues. Trimming at V came to 6 bases and at J to 6 bases, leaving 3 bases not matched to a gene. DNA for the CDR3: TGTGCCAGCAGCCAGACAGGGGGTCAGCCCCAGCATTTT. The encoded protein is CASSQTGGQPQHF.

This clone was counted between two and nine times. The chain links TRBV2 to TRBJ1-1; D is perhaps TRBD1 (6 bases). The CDR3 extends over 13 amino acids. Germline lookup yields CDR1 SNHLY and CDR2 FYNNEI. V lost 6 bases and J 3 bases, leaving 11 bases between the germline ends. CDR3: CASSSRQDTEAFF. CDR3 nucleotides: TGTGCCAGCAGCTCTCGACAGGACACTGAAGCTTTCTTT.

The chain recombines TRBV6-1 with TRBJ1-5, with D possibly matching TRBD1 (6 bases). From germline, CDR1 is MNHNS and CDR2 SASEGT. CDR3 length: 14 amino acids. With 7 bases removed from V and 0 bases from J, the gap between germline ends came to 10 bases. The CDR3 region is CASIRDNSNQPQHF. In DNA, the CDR3 is TGTGCCAGCATCCGGGACAATAGCAATCAGCCCCAGCATTTT.

The CDR3 protein is CASSEGQVLFF. CDR3 DNA sequence: TGTGCCAGCAGTGAAGGCCAGGTGCTGTTTTTT. This chain joins TRBV6-1 and TRBJ1-4; D is unclear. The V end lost 1 base, the J end lost 14 bases, and 8 bases lay between the germline ends. Germline V CDR1 and CDR2: MNHNS, SASEGT. This CDR3 is built from 11 residues.

The genes are TRBV6-1 and TRBJ2-6; D unresolved. Trimming took 3 bases from V and 2 from J, leaving 8 bases between them. The CDR3 is 15 amino acids. Germline CDR1 MNHNS, CDR2 SASEGT. CDR3 in DNA: TGTGCCAGCAGTGATCCGGCGGCTGGGGCCAACGTCCTGACTTTC. Encoded protein: CASSDPAAGANVLTF.

The rearrangement joins TRBV20-1 to TRBJ1-2, with D possibly TRBD1 on 6 matching bases. V was pared by 7 bases and J by 12 bases, with 18 bases between. The CDR3 is 11 residues long. Germline loops: CDR1 DFQATT, CDR2 SNEGSKA (reference sequence). The CDR3 loop is CSVLEGDRDTF. DNA for the CDR3: TGCAGTGTTCTAGAGGGGGATAGGGACACCTTC.

This rearrangement joins TRBV27 to TRBJ2-3; TRBD2 matches at 8 bases. Germline trimming cut 1 base from V and 5 bases from J; bases unmatched to any gene: 11. Per germline, CDR1 MNHEY and CDR2 SMNVEV (reference sequence). This CDR3 comprises 17 residues. In nucleotides, the CDR3 is TGTGCCAGCAGTTTATACGGGAGTAGCGGGAAAGGAGATACGCAGTATTTT. Translation: CASSLYGSSGKGDTQYF.

J is TRBJ1-1 and V is TRBV5-4; D gene ambiguous. The CDR3 length is 15 residues. The germline V and J ends were trimmed by 0 bases and 0 bases, with 9 bases remaining between them. CDR1 and CDR2 (germline): SGHNT, YYREEE (reference sequence). As DNA, the CDR3 is TGTGCCAGCAGCTTGGAACAGAACTTGAACACTGAAGCTTTCTTT. Translation: CASSLEQNLNTEAFF.

The chain couples TRBV7-9 to TRBJ2-3; perhaps TRBD2 as D (6 bases). Deletions cut 4 bases from V and 1 base from J, with 12 bases between. From germline, CDR1 is SEHNR and CDR2 FQNEAQ (reference sequence). CDR3 size: 15 residues. Written as DNA, the CDR3 is TGTGCCAGCAGCTCGCGCGGGAAAGGCACAGATACGCAGTATTTT. The encoded protein is CASSSRGKGTDTQYF.

The chain employs TRBV29-1 and TRBJ2-3, with TRBD2 as a possible D gene (5 bases). Germline-derived CDR1 and CDR2 are SQVTM and ANQGSEA. The length of the CDR3 is 14 residues. CDR3 amino acids: CTTPGLSSTDTQYF. CDR3 in DNA: TGCACCACCCCGGGGTTATCTAGCACAGATACGCAGTATTTT.

This clone was detected only a few times. The rearrangement uses TRBV29-1 and TRBJ2-3; 8 bases agree with TRBD1. The germline V gene has CDR1 SQVTM and CDR2 ANQGSEA. J gave up 4 bases and V 4 bases, and 7 bases lay outside the gene matches. The CDR3 is made up of 14 amino acids. The CDR3 region has the DNA TGCAGCGTTGCTACCGGGACAGGTTCAGATACGCAGTATTTT. As protein: CSVATGTGSDTQYF.

The chain employs TRBV15 and TRBJ1-4, with D tentatively TRBD1 (5 bases). In germline, CDR1 is LNHNV, CDR2 YYDKDF (reference sequence). V was clipped by 1 base and J by 8 bases, with 14 bases between them. The CDR3 extends over 15 amino acids. The CDR3 DNA reads TGTGCCACCAGCAGAGCTAGGGACTTTATCGAAAAACTGTTTTTT. Translation gives CATSRARDFIEKLFF.

The chain recombines TRBV10-3 with TRBJ2-2, with D unclear. Looked up from germline, CDR1 is ENHRY and CDR2 is SYGVKD. Trimming removed 4 bases at V and 9 bases at J, with 12 bases between. The CDR3 has 13 amino acids. CDR3: CAISVASYRELFF. The CDR3, as DNA: TGTGCCATCAGTGTGGCCAGTTATCGGGAGCTGTTTTTT.

This clone was counted once. The chain links TRBV21-1 to TRBJ1-1; TRBD1, the table's D call, lacks a check against the DNA. TRBV21-1 corresponds to a pseudogene. This CDR3 is built from 16 residues. The CDR3 DNA sequence: TGTGCCAGCAGCACCTCGGACAGGGCCCCGTGCACTGAAGCTTTCTTT. This encodes CASSTSDRAPCTEAFF.

This chain links TRBV4-1 with TRBJ2-1; 12 bases fit TRBD2. CDR1 is MGHRA, CDR2 YSYEKL, per germline. Trimming took 3 bases from V and 5 from J; bases not matched to a gene: 5. The CDR3 length is 16 residues. The CDR3 spells CASSHPLAGGDNEQFF. Written as DNA, the CDR3 is TGCGCCAGCAGCCACCCCCTAGCGGGGGGGGACAATGAGCAGTTCTTC.

The chain recombines TRBV6-1 with TRBJ1-5; 8 bases map to TRBD1. The junction had 3 bases not matched to a gene; V was cut back by 0 bases and J by 5 bases. Per the germline V gene, CDR1 is MNHNS and CDR2 is SASEGT. This CDR3 has 15 amino acids. The CDR3 loop is CASSEAGTGYQPQHF. DNA of the CDR3: TGTGCCAGCAGTGAAGCCGGGACAGGATATCAGCCCCAGCATTTT.

The J gene is TRBJ2-2, the V gene TRBV30; 12 nucleotides agree with TRBD2. The junction had 9 bases not matched to a gene; V was cut back by 4 bases and J by 6 bases. There are 16 residues in the CDR3. Germline CDR1 and CDR2: GTSNPN and SVGIG (reference sequence). Written as DNA, the CDR3 is TGTGCCTGGATTCCTAGCGGGGGGGTCAAGCCCGGGGAGCTGTTTTTT. This translates into CAWIPSGGVKPGELFF.